The entry below describes one T cell receptor beta chain. This clonotype was observed many times. Its recognized antigen is unknown. There are no base qualities to consult, and no much larger clone falls within one base. For repertoire sequencing, the TCR beta CDR3 regions were amplified from RNA transcripts. The first round of RT-PCR was done with HTBI primers and the Qiagen OneStep RT-PCR kit, and was followed by a second round of multiplex PCR, then size selection and purification. Libraries were sequenced on an Illumina HiSeq2000 using paired-end 100 bp reads. The paper's processing steps were these. SOAPnuke was used to process the reads, removing any read that contained adapters or uncalled bases, had a mean Phred below 15, or lacked an exact match to the constant primer or identifier. High-quality paired reads were merged with COPE v1.2.5. Clonotypes were defined as unique nucleotide sequences and were aligned to IMGT TRB V, D and J references using MiTCR v1.1. The analysis was limited to V-J combinations with a frequency above 0.0001, which together covered just over 98% of the repertoires. For each V-J combination, a TCR clonal expansion and chaos score was defined as F50 clonal expansion divided by the chaos observed in the TCRdist matrix. Welch's t-statistics and random forest were used to reduce features to about 14 V-J combinations, which were fed into a naive Bayes classifier. Thyroid-blood repertoire similarity was quantified with the Morisita-Horn index. In TCRdb, the public reads were trimmed at Q25 with fastp and aligned with MiXCR, with productive beta chains retained. Here each entry gathers all rows of one CDR3 protein and keeps the most common genes and DNA. What appears here as the V and J calls and clone size reflects TCRdb's work, not the paper's. Counted in this sample were around 600,000 distinct CDR3 sequences; about 38% of them appeared once. The ten largest account for roughly 3.5% of the sample.

The ophthalmopathy patients had moderately to severely active disease, with a Clinical Activity Score of 3 or higher, a NOSPECS grade of 4 or higher, and a disease duration of less than 3 months. Anyone with other autoimmune diseases, uncontrolled infections, pregnancy or lactation was excluded from the study. Clinical symptoms, serum thyroxine, TRAb, thyroid ultrasound and orbital computed tomography were used for diagnosis. PBMCs were isolated from more than 9 ml of fresh peripheral blood by Ficoll-Paque density gradient centrifugation. Total RNA was extracted using Trizol reagent, and RNA quality was checked on an Agilent 2100 Bioanalyzer. This entry comes from a study of Graves' ophthalmopathy and Graves' hyperthyroidism listed by TCRdb under 2018. About the investigation overall: Peripheral blood was collected before any treatment was given, at the time of initial diagnosis. TCR beta repertoire signatures were used to distinguish Graves' ophthalmopathy from Graves' hyperthyroidism and to predict progression to ophthalmopathy. In total, under 150 blood samples were TCR-sequenced: fewer than 50 ophthalmopathy, some 72 hyperthyroidism and about 17 hyperthyroidism-to-ophthalmopathy patients. To explore V-J signatures that separate ophthalmopathy from hyperthyroidism, a discovery set of about a hundred patients was enrolled, consisting of fewer than 45 with ophthalmopathy and roughly 59 with stable hyperthyroidism. An independent validation cohort was composed of some 19 hyperthyroidism patients and about 16 patients who later progressed from hyperthyroidism to ophthalmopathy. T-cell repertoires of thyroid tissue and blood were compared in six hyperthyroidism patients. After sampling, hyperthyroidism patients received methimazole starting at 30 mg daily, and ophthalmopathy patients received high-dose intravenous methylprednisolone.

Results and caveats for the whole study, not just this receptor: No statistical method was used to set the sample size in advance, and the investigators knew which group each participant was assigned to. In validation, the model predicted ophthalmopathy progression with about 71% sensitivity and about 73% specificity; roughly eleven predicted patients were CT-confirmed with GO in a median of about 6.2 months. Most of the expanded thyroid clonotypes with a frequency above 0.001 were also detected in blood, and it was suggested that the thyroid immune response may be reflected by blood repertoires. The 13-signature model separated ophthalmopathy from stable hyperthyroidism with 85% to 90% sensitivity and just under 84% specificity in cross-validation, and 80%/75% in the test set.

The sequenced sample consisted of peripheral blood. This clonotype originated in an adult man with Graves' ophthalmopathy.

The sequenced DNA is TGCAGTGCTAGGCCGATAGCGACCTCCTACGAGCAGTACTTC. Translation gives CSARPIATSYEQYF. The chain uses TRBV20-1 and TRBJ2-7; 5 matching bases give a weak D call of TRBD2. V is pared back by 3 bases and J by 0 bases, with 12 bases lying between the germline termini. CDR1 and CDR2, per the germline V gene (reference sequence), are DFQATT and SNEGSKA. The CDR3 contains 14 residues, cysteine and phenylalanine counted. This entry keeps only the CDR3 DNA: 42 bases, framed from base 1.